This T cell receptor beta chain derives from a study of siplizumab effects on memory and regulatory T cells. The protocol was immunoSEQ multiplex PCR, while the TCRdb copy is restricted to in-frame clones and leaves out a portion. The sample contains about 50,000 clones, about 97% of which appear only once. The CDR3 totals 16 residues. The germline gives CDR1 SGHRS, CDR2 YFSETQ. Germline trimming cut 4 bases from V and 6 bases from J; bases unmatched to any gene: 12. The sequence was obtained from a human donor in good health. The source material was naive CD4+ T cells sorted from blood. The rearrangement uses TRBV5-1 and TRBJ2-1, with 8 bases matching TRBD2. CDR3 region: CASSVGGGRIGNEQFF. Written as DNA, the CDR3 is TGCGCCAGCAGCGTCGGGGGCGGGAGGATCGGCAATGAGCAGTTCTTC.